This entry lists 6 T cell receptor beta chains sequenced from one sample in a study of blood T cell repertoires in COVID-19. Generated by immunoSEQ multiplex PCR, the TCRdb table keeps only in-frame clones and is missing some. The sample yields about 410,000 clones, 86% seen once. The sequencing input was peripheral blood. Every receptor here comes from a woman aged 25 to 45 with active or convalescent COVID-19.

Comment on this clone: This specimen includes other DNA sequences encoding the same CDR3. The V call is TRBV7-9, the J call TRBJ1-1; 9 bases are shared with TRBD1. This CDR3 has 13 residues. CDR1 SEHNR and CDR2 FQNEAQ come from the germline V gene (reference sequence). After removal of 5 bases from V and 5 bases from J, the junction contained 3 bases not matched to a gene. CDR3 sequence (DNA): TGTGCCAGCAGCCTGACAGGGGGAACTGAAGCTTTCTTT. Protein product: CASSLTGGTEAFF.

The chain links TRBV6-4 to TRBJ1-2; the match to TRBD1 covers 11 bases. Trimming removed 6 bases from V and 7 bases from J; junction bases left unmatched: 10. Germline CDR1 reads MRHNA; CDR2 reads SNTAGT. CDR3 size: 15 residues. CDR3 DNA: TGTGCCAGCAGCCGGGACAGGGGGGATGTGGCTGGCTACACCTTC. Translated, it gives CASSRDRGDVAGYTF.

This chain connects TRBV11-3 to TRBJ2-3; 8 nucleotides align to TRBD2. V lost 0 bases and J lost 11; bases outside the gene matches: 4. From germline, CDR1 is SGHNT and CDR2 YENEEA. The CDR3 sequence is 13 residues long. As DNA, the CDR3 is TGTGCCAGCAGCTTAGAAGGAGCGGGGGTGCAGTATTTT. Its translation is CASSLEGAGVQYF.

This clone was detected a few times. The V gene is TRBV9, the J gene TRBJ1-1; D not resolved. V lost 3 bases and J lost 0, with 18 bases in between. The CDR3 totals 17 residues. The germline gives CDR1 SGDLS, CDR2 YYNGEE. The CDR3 is CASSAAGSLAVNTEAFF. DNA for the CDR3: TGTGCCAGCAGCGCGGCGGGCTCCTTGGCGGTGAACACTGAAGCTTTCTTT. Full variable domain (remainder filled in from reference TRBV9 and TRBJ1-1): DSGVTQTPKHLITATGQRVTLRCSPRSGDLSVYWYQQSLDQGLQFLIQYYNGEERAKGNILERFSAQQFPDLHSELNLSSLELGDSALYFCASSAAGSLAVNTEAFFGQGTRLTVV.

The V gene is TRBV25-1, the J gene TRBJ2-6; no firm D call. The CDR3 contains 14 residues. The V end was cut by 6 bases, the J end by 0 bases, with 6 bases between. Germline assignment: CDR1 MGHDK and CDR2 SYGVNS. CDR3 DNA sequence: TGTGCCAGCAGACGAGGCTCTGGGGCCAACGTCCTGACTTTC. Translating it yields CASRRGSGANVLTF.

The chain couples TRBV5-1 to TRBJ1-1, with TRBD1 as a possible D gene (5 bases). The CDR3 sequence is 13 residues long. Germline lookup yields CDR1 SGHRS and CDR2 YFSETQ. Trimming stripped 0 bases from V and 3 bases from J, with 6 bases between. Written as DNA, the CDR3 is TGCGCCAGCAGCTTGGCCAGGGACACTGAAGCTTTCTTT. Translation: CASSLARDTEAFF. Full variable domain (rest looked up from reference TRBV5-1 and TRBJ1-1): KAGVTQTPRYLIKTRGQQVTLSCSPISGHRSVSWYQQTPGQGLQFLFEYFSETQRNKGNFPGRFSGRQFSNSRSEMNVSTLELGDSALYLCASSLARDTEAFFGQGTRLTVV.